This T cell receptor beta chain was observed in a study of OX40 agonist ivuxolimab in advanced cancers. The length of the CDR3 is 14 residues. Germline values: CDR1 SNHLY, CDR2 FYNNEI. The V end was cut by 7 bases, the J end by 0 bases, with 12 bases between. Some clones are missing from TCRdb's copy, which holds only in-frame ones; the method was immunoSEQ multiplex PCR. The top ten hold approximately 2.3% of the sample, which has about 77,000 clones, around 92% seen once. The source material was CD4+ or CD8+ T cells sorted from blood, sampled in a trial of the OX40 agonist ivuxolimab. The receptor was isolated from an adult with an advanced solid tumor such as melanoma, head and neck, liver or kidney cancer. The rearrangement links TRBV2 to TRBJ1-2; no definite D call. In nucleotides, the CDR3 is TGTGCCAGCACCGGCAGCCTCTCTAACTATGGCTACACCTTC. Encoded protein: CASTGSLSNYGYTF.